These 15 T cell receptor beta chains share one sample of origin, sequenced in a study of identical twins. Each CDR3 protein gets one entry after TCRdb re-called the 5' RACE reads with MiXCR. Of around 490,000 distinct CDR3 sequences detected, about a fifth appear once; the ten largest clones hold 0.48%. These data also featured in a second study, about yellow fever vaccine responses in identical twins.

Sequencing was performed on CD4+ T cells sorted from blood. These receptor sequences come from a woman younger than 35 in good health.

This clonotype was counted between two and nine times. The chain uses TRBV6-1 and TRBJ1-6; D gene uncertain. Deletions cut 0 bases from V and 0 bases from J, with 6 bases between. The CDR3 has 16 residues. The germline V gene has CDR1 MNHNS and CDR2 SASEGT. This CDR3 reads CASSEALNSYNSPLHF. Written as DNA, the CDR3 is TGTGCCAGCAGTGAAGCCTTGAACTCCTATAATTCACCCCTCCACTTT.

There are a few counts of this clonotype. The chain has TRBV2 and TRBJ2-2; D remains ambiguous. Germline V CDR1 and CDR2: SNHLY, FYNNEI. The CDR3 has 12 amino acids. V gave up 3 bases and J gave up 5 bases, with 4 bases separating them. CDR3 nucleotides: TGTGCCAGCAGTGAGGGGACCGGGGAGCTGTTTTTT. Its translation is CASSEGTGELFF.

This clonotype was observed a few times. The rearrangement links TRBV2 to TRBJ1-6; D perhaps matches TRBD1 (6 bases). Germline CDR1 reads SNHLY; CDR2 reads FYNNEI. V lost 7 bases to trimming and J lost 9 bases, with 19 bases between them. This CDR3 spans 15 amino acids. CDR3 loop: CASNRGRTMVSPLHF. CDR3 in DNA: TGTGCCAGCAATAGGGGGAGGACGATGGTTTCACCCCTCCACTTT.

The gene calls are TRBV28 and TRBJ1-2; D gene unclear. Looked up from germline, CDR1 is MDHEN and CDR2 is SYDVKM. V shed 2 bases and J shed 1 base, with 11 bases lying between them. The CDR3 runs to 15 residues. CDR3: CASSLGPSRNYGYTF. CDR3 coding DNA: TGTGCCAGCAGTTTAGGGCCCTCGCGTAACTATGGCTACACCTTC.

This clonotype was recorded a few times. The chain has TRBV12-3 or TRBV12-4 and TRBJ1-1; D call uncertain. This CDR3 spans 15 amino acids. V was clipped by 3 bases and J by 0 bases, with 11 bases between them. CDR3 coding DNA: TGTGCCAGCAGTTTCCTGACCTTCATGAACACTGAAGCTTTCTTT. Translation gives CASSFLTFMNTEAFF.

This clonotype occurred a few times. The chain combines TRBV7-6 with TRBJ2-7; no reliable D call. This CDR3 has 12 residues. CDR1 is SGHVS and CDR2 is FNYEAQ in the germline V gene. The V end was cut by 5 bases, the J end by 3 bases, with 8 bases between. CDR3 sequence reads: CASSLLHYEQYF. Here the CDR3 DNA reads TGTGCCAGCAGCCTCCTCCACTACGAGCAGTACTTC.

This clonotype appeared a single time. The J gene is TRBJ1-1, the V gene TRBV5-5; D is perhaps TRBD1 (5 bases). This CDR3 has 13 residues. With 8 bases removed from V and 2 bases from J, the gap between germline ends came to 13 bases. The germline V gene has CDR1 SGHKS and CDR2 YYEKEE (reference sequence). The CDR3 loop is CASAGTDNTEAFF. CDR3 DNA: TGTGCCAGTGCCGGGACGGACAACACTGAAGCTTTCTTT.

This clonotype was detected only a few times. This chain links TRBV20-1 with TRBJ2-7, with 10 bases matching TRBD2. Per germline, CDR1 DFQATT and CDR2 SNEGSKA (reference sequence). This CDR3 has 14 amino acids. Germline trimming cut 1 base from V and 9 bases from J; bases unmatched to any gene: 9. In DNA, the CDR3 is TGCAGTGCTAGAGCCAGCGGGAGGGTGTTGGTGCAGTACGTC. This translates into CSARASGRVLVQYV.

Only a few counts were recorded for this clonotype. The rearrangement joins TRBV6-1 to TRBJ2-7, with 7 bases that match TRBD1. The V gene's germline CDR1 is MNHNS and CDR2 SASEGT. J gave up 0 bases and V 1 base, and 0 bases lay outside the gene matches. The length of the CDR3 is 14 residues. CDR3 sequence reads: CASSEGDSSYEQYF. CDR3 DNA: TGTGCCAGCAGTGAAGGGGACAGCTCCTACGAGCAGTACTTC.

CDR3 nucleotides: TGCGCCACACTTAGCGGGAGACTAAAGAATGAGCAGTTCTTC. Its translation is CATLSGRLKNEQFF. The rearrangement links TRBV10-2 to TRBJ2-1; 9 nucleotides align to TRBD2. Germline V gives CDR1 WSHSY, CDR2 SAAADI. V dropped 10 bases and J dropped 7; count of bases not matched to a gene: 11. The CDR3 runs to 14 residues.

In this sample, this clonotype turned up a few times. This chain joins TRBV6-1 and TRBJ1-2; a weak D match, TRBD1 (6 bases). The CDR3 covers 11 residues. The V end was cut by 7 bases, the J end by 6 bases, with 9 bases between. Germline CDR1 is MNHNS and CDR2 is SASEGT. Here the CDR3 reads CASNAGDGYTF. The CDR3 DNA sequence: TGTGCCAGCAACGCAGGGGATGGCTACACCTTC.

This clonotype appeared many times. The chain employs TRBV5-1 and TRBJ2-7; D might be TRBD1 (5 bases). The CDR3 consists of 15 residues. V gave up 8 bases and J gave up 5 bases, with 23 bases separating them. Germline values: CDR1 SGHRS, CDR2 YFSETQ. As DNA, the CDR3 is TGCGCCAGTGGGGCAATGATGGGCGCTCCAAACGAGCAGTACTTC. Its translation: CASGAMMGAPNEQYF.

This clonotype showed up just once. The V and J genes are TRBV27 and TRBJ2-7; 9 bases agree with TRBD2. Germline trimming cut 4 bases from V and 4 bases from J; bases unmatched to any gene: 5. The CDR3 has 14 residues. Germline V gene sequence: CDR1 MNHEY, CDR2 SMNVEV (reference sequence). CDR3 nucleotides: TGTGCCAGCAGTTATAAGCGGGAGGATTACGAGCAGTACTTC. It codes for CASSYKREDYEQYF.

This clonotype was counted only a few times. The gene calls are TRBV20-1 and TRBJ2-3; 8 bases are a match to TRBD2. Trimming removed 0 bases from V and 4 bases from J; junction bases left unmatched: 18. CDR3 size: 19 residues. The germline V gene has CDR1 DFQATT and CDR2 SNEGSKA (reference sequence). DNA for the CDR3: TGCAGTGCTAGAGACCCAAGACTAGCGCCTAACTCAAGGGCAGATACGCAGTATTTT. Amino acids: CSARDPRLAPNSRADTQYF.

The rearrangement joins TRBV6-5 to TRBJ2-7; D ambiguous. The V and J ends lost 2 bases and 2 bases respectively, with 7 bases between them. This CDR3 contains 13 residues. Germline CDR1 and CDR2: MNHEY and SVGAGI. This CDR3 reads CASSYGSTYEQYF. In DNA form, the CDR3 reads TGTGCCAGCAGTTACGGGTCCACCTACGAGCAGTACTTC.